This T cell receptor (beta chain) was observed in a study of CD8 T cells in Susac syndrome. In its sample, this clonotype was seen once. The CDR3 sequence is 13 residues long. Germline-derived CDR1 and CDR2 are SGHTA and FQGNSA. V was pared by 5 bases and J by 1 base, with 7 bases between. Negative isolation yielded the CD8+ and CD4+ T cells, while FACS enriched the TEMRA cells. An input of roughly 0.5 to 1 ug of RNA was subjected to reverse transcription using random hexamers. Multiplex immunoSEQ PCR targeted 54 Vbeta and 13 Jbeta TCR beta segments. TCRdb re-called the immunoSEQ multiplex PCR reads with MiXCR, one entry per CDR3 protein. The sample shows around 99,000 distinct CDR3 sequences, roughly 97% of them seen only once.

The rearrangement links TRBV7-2 to TRBJ2-3; D is undetermined. This clonotype originated in a human donor in good health. The specimen was CD4+ T cells from PBMCs. The CDR3: CASSHDRTDTQYF. The CDR3 nucleotides are TGTGCCAGCAGCCACGACCGCACAGATACGCAGTATTTT.